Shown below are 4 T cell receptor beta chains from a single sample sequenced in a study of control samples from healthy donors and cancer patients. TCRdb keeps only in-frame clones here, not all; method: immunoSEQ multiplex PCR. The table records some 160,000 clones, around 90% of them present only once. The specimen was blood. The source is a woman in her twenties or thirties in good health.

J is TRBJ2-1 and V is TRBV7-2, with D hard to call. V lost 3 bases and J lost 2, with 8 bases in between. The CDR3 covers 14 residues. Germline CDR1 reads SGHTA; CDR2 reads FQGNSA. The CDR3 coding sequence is TGTGCCAGCAGCTTTCACAGAACCTACAATGAGCAGTTCTTC. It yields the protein CASSFHRTYNEQFF.

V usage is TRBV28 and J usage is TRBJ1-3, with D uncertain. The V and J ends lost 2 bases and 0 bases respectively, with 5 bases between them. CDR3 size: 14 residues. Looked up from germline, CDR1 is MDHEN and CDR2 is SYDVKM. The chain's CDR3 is CASSLRISGNTIYF. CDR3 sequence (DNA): TGTGCCAGCAGTTTAAGGATCTCTGGAAACACCATATATTTT.

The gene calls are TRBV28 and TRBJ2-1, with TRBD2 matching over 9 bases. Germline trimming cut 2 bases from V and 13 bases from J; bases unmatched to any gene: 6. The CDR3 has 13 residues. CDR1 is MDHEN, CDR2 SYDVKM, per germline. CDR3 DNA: TGTGCCAGCAGTTTAGCTAGCGGGGCGGGTCAGTTCTTC. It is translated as CASSLASGAGQFF.

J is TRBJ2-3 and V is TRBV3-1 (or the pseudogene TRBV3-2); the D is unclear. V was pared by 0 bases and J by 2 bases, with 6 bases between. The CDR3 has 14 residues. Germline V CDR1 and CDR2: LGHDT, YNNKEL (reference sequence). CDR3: CASSQDGFTDTQYF. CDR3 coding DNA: TGTGCCAGCAGCCAAGATGGGTTCACAGATACGCAGTATTTT.